Listed here are 10 T cell receptor beta chains from one sample, sequenced in a study of spatial heterogeneity in lung cancer. Indicated time point: sample taken at primary tumor resection. Whole RNA was taken from tumor, nontumor lung or frozen PBMC; it was then sequenced unsorted. TCRdb ran MiXCR on the 5' RACE reads and lists one entry per CDR3 protein. The data show more than 85,000 distinct CDR3 sequences, 7% to 9% seen once. Sequencing used PBMCs, obtained at surgery. These TCRs come from a male donor with early-stage non-small cell lung cancer.

This clonotype has more than one count but fewer than ten. The gene calls are TRBV15 and TRBJ1-6; 7 nucleotides line up with TRBD1. This CDR3 is 15 amino acids long. The ends lost 0 bases at V and 8 bases at J; junction bases unmatched: 4. Per the germline V gene, CDR1 is LNHNV and CDR2 is YYDKDF (reference sequence). The CDR3 is CATSREGDSYSPLHF. The CDR3, as DNA: TGTGCCACCAGCAGAGAGGGGGACAGTTATTCACCCCTCCACTTT.

The V call is TRBV9, the J call TRBJ2-7; D call uncertain. Germline assignment: CDR1 SGDLS and CDR2 YYNGEE. This CDR3 is 15 amino acids long. Trimming pared 0 bases from V and 1 base from J, leaving 11 bases between. In nucleotides, the CDR3 is TGTGCCAGCAGCGTAGCGCCGGGTTCTTCCTACGAGCAGTACTTC. Its protein product is CASSVAPGSSYEQYF.

In this sample, this clonotype turned up many times. V is TRBV14 and J is TRBJ1-2; D is perhaps TRBD1 (5 bases). V shed 3 bases and J shed 8 bases, with 16 bases lying between them. Germline-derived CDR1 and CDR2 are SGHDN and FVKESK. CDR3 length: 14 residues. The CDR3 here is CASSHGGVVEGYTF. Written as DNA, the CDR3 is TGTGCCAGCAGCCACGGGGGAGTTGTGGAGGGCTACACCTTC.

This clonotype was counted ten times or more. This chain connects TRBV20-1 to TRBJ2-1, with D unclear. Trimming removed 3 bases at V and 0 bases at J, with 9 bases between. There are 14 residues in the CDR3. Germline V CDR1 and CDR2: DFQATT, SNEGSKA (reference sequence). The CDR3, as DNA: TGCAGTGCTAGTCGGTCGAGCTCCTACAATGAGCAGTTCTTC. Its translation is CSASRSSSYNEQFF.

The table lists this clonotype with many counts. The CDR3 protein is CASSFSNQPQHF. CDR3 coding DNA: TGTGCCAGCAGCTTTAGCAATCAGCCCCAGCATTTT. V and J are TRBV28 and TRBJ1-5; no clear D gene. V lost 6 bases, J lost 0 bases, and 3 bases lay in between. The CDR3 totals 12 residues. Looked up from germline, CDR1 is MDHEN and CDR2 is SYDVKM.

This clonotype occurred a few times. The V call is TRBV28, the J call TRBJ1-5; D call uncertain. The V gene's germline CDR1 is MDHEN and CDR2 SYDVKM. This CDR3 region has 16 residues. Between the trimmed V and J ends, which lost 7 bases and 2 bases, there was a span of 18 bases. CDR3: CASTPERSKGNQPQHF. DNA of the CDR3: TGTGCCAGCACCCCGGAGAGATCGAAAGGCAATCAGCCCCAGCATTTT.

This clonotype was seen repeatedly, ten times or more. In nucleotides, the CDR3 is TGTGCCTGGAGTGTACCGGGGGCAGTGAACACTGAAGCTTTCTTT. Translation gives CAWSVPGAVNTEAFF. This sequence joins TRBV30 and TRBJ1-1; D might be TRBD1 (6 bases). The CDR3 extends over 15 amino acids. Germline V lookup: CDR1 GTSNPN, CDR2 SVGIG (reference sequence). Trimming cost V 0 bases and J 0 bases, with 11 bases left between them.

In its sample, this clonotype was seen many times. The gene calls are TRBV12-3 or TRBV12-4 and TRBJ2-2; 10 positions match TRBD1. Trimming removed 0 bases from V and 5 bases from J; junction bases left unmatched: 6. This CDR3 is 17 amino acids long. Written as DNA, the CDR3 is TGTGCCAGCAGTTTAGCGAGGGGACAGGGGCCGACCGGGGAGCTGTTTTTT. Translating it yields CASSLARGQGPTGELFF.

This clonotype has a count of ten or more. The chain uses TRBV23-1 and TRBJ2-2; maybe TRBD1 (5 bases). TRBV23-1 carries the ORF label, with uncertain function. There are 16 residues in the CDR3. Between the trimmed V and J ends, which lost 1 base and 5 bases, there was a span of 14 bases. For the CDR3, the DNA is TGCGCCAGCAGTCAATGGCGCAGGGTCAGAACCGGGGAGCTGTTTTTT. It encodes CASSQWRRVRTGELFF.

This clonotype was seen a few times. This chain connects TRBV2 to TRBJ2-5; D is unclear. V lost 3 bases, J lost 5 bases, and 7 bases lay in between. From germline, CDR1 is SNHLY and CDR2 FYNNEI. This CDR3 region has 12 residues. In DNA, the CDR3 is TGTGCCAGCAGTGAGCCGGTGGAGACCCAGTACTTC. Encoded protein: CASSEPVETQYF.